The 26 T cell receptor beta chains reported below all come from one sample, sequenced in a study of glioma-infiltrating T cells. TCR alpha and beta CDR3 regions were amplified from RNA using iRepertoire nested multiplex PCR. MiXCR was run by TCRdb on the multiplex PCR reads, yielding one entry per CDR3 protein. This sample has approximately 400,000 distinct CDR3 sequences, with more than 35% found just once. Input material: glioma tissue, nonneoplastic brain tissue, or PBMCs (not recorded which). All receptors derive from a human donor with low-grade glioma or glioblastoma, undergoing nonglioma brain surgery, or in good health (not recorded which).

On this clonotype itself: A much bigger clone sits one base away, suggesting this may be a read error. The chain couples TRBV20-1 to TRBJ1-5; D is ambiguous. Germline CDR1 and CDR2: DFQATT and SNEGSKA (reference sequence). CDR3 length equals 15 residues. Here the CDR3 reads CSARVAEYSSQPQHF. The CDR3, as DNA: TGCAGTGCTAGAGTGGCGGAGTATAGCAGTCAGCCCCAGCATTTT.

This clonotype came up once. The genes are TRBV28 and TRBJ2-5; 11 bases align to TRBD2. The length of the CDR3 is 14 residues. V was clipped by 6 bases and J by 2 bases; unmatched bases: 2. From germline, CDR1 is MDHEN and CDR2 SYDVKM. The CDR3 bases are TGTGCCAGCAGCGCTAGCGGGAGGCAAGAGACCCAGTACTTC. Its translation: CASSASGRQETQYF.

CDR3 protein: CASSMLTGINNEQFF. CDR3 in DNA: TGTGCCAGCAGCATGCTAACGGGTATAAACAATGAGCAGTTCTTC. This chain links TRBV7-2 with TRBJ2-1; no reliable D call. Germline V gene sequence: CDR1 SGHTA, CDR2 FQGNSA. This CDR3 contains 15 residues. The ends were cut back, 5 bases at V and 5 bases at J, with 16 bases in the middle. Drawing the rest from reference TRBV7-2 and TRBJ2-1, the complete variable domain is GAGVSQSPSNKVTEKGKDVELRCDPISGHTALYWYRQSLGQGLEFLIYFQGNSAPDKSGLPSDRFSAERTGGSVSTLTIQRTQQEDSAVYLCASSMLTGINNEQFFGPGTRLTVL.

This sequence joins TRBV5-4 and TRBJ2-7; 8 positions match TRBD1. V dropped 0 bases and J dropped 0; count of bases not matched to a gene: 5. The CDR3 has 16 amino acids. CDR1 is SGHNT and CDR2 is YYREEE in the germline V gene (reference sequence). Here the CDR3 reads CASSLGQGRPSYEQYF. The CDR3 DNA is TGTGCCAGCAGCTTGGGACAGGGGCGGCCCTCCTACGAGCAGTACTTC.

V gene TRBV2 combines with J gene TRBJ2-1; the D is unclear. The CDR3 is 17 residues long. Germline loops: CDR1 SNHLY, CDR2 FYNNEI. Trimming removed 3 bases from V and 6 bases from J, with 21 bases in between. As DNA, the CDR3 is TGTGCCAGCAGTGAGTCGGGCAGGTTAATCTTTTTCAATGAGCAGTTCTTC. Its protein product is CASSESGRLIFFNEQFF. Using reference TRBV2 and TRBJ2-1 for the parts outside the CDR3, the full variable domain is EPEVTQTPSHQVTQMGQEVILRCVPISNHLYFYWYRQILGQKVEFLVSFYNNEISEKSEIFDDQFSVERPDGSNFTLKIRSTKLEDSAMYFCASSESGRLIFFNEQFFGPGTRLTVL.

Ten or more counts support this clonotype. V is TRBV12-3 or TRBV12-4 and J is TRBJ1-1, with D perhaps TRBD1 (5 bases). The V and J ends lost 3 bases and 1 base respectively, with 12 bases between them. The CDR3 is 15 amino acids. The CDR3 bases are TGTGCCAGCAGTTTCGTGGGACCCTGGAACACTGAAGCTTTCTTT. Its protein is CASSFVGPWNTEAFF.

The table lists this clonotype with a few counts. The V call is TRBV12-5, the J call TRBJ2-3; D may be TRBD1 (6 bases). V was shortened by 7 bases and J by 5 bases, with 13 bases between the two germline ends. Germline CDR1 LGHNT, CDR2 FRNRAP. CDR3 length equals 13 residues. The CDR3 nucleotides read TGTGCTAGTGCTTCACAGGGTGGAGATACGCAGTATTTT. Protein sequence: CASASQGGDTQYF. Full variable domain (missing parts from reference TRBV12-5 and TRBJ2-3): DARVTQTPRHKVTEMGQEVTMRCQPILGHNTVFWYRQTMMQGLELLAYFRNRAPLDDSGMPKDRFSAEMPDATLATLKIQPSEPRDSAVYFCASASQGGDTQYFGPGTRLTVL.

In the case of this clonotype: A much larger clone lies one base from this, so it may be a read error. The genes are TRBV6-2 or TRBV6-3 and TRBJ2-5; D possibly corresponds to TRBD1 (6 bases). Looked up from germline, CDR1 is MNHEY and CDR2 is SVGEGT. The CDR3 has 14 residues. This CDR3 reads CASSYTTGQGTQYF. CDR3 nucleotides: TGTGCCAGCAGTTACACGACAGGTCAAGGGACCCAGTACTTC.

This clonotype was counted many times. This sequence joins TRBV27 and TRBJ1-5; TRBD1 matches at 7 bases. Trimming removed 5 bases from V and 7 bases from J; junction bases left unmatched: 14. This CDR3 is 16 amino acids long. Germline CDR1 is MNHEY and CDR2 is SMNVEV (reference sequence). The CDR3 DNA sequence: TGTGCCAGCAGTCGATTTATGTCCCAGGGGGGACAGCCCCAGCATTTT. Encoded protein: CASSRFMSQGGQPQHF.

The CDR3 sequence is CASTLWGPQPQHF. The CDR3 nucleotides read TGTGCCAGCACCCTATGGGGTCCTCAGCCCCAGCATTTT. This chain uses TRBV12-3 or TRBV12-4 with TRBJ1-5; unclear D gene. This CDR3 is 13 amino acids long. V was pared by 7 bases and J by 6 bases, with 13 bases between.

This rearrangement joins TRBV4-3 to TRBJ2-1; 9 bases fit TRBD2. CDR1 and CDR2 (germline): LGHNA, YSLEER. V lost 0 bases to trimming and J lost 1 base; unmatched junction nucleotides: 7. The CDR3 runs to 18 residues. The CDR3 nucleotides are TGCGCCAGCAGCCAAGATCCCTGGGCGGGAGGGTCCTACAATGAGCAGTTCTTC. Translated: CASSQDPWAGGSYNEQFF.

This clonotype was seen a handful of times. The V and J genes are TRBV27 and TRBJ2-2; weak D call: TRBD2 (6 bases). Germline V lookup: CDR1 MNHEY, CDR2 SMNVEV (reference sequence). The CDR3 length is 15 residues. Trimming removed 1 base from V and 3 bases from J, with 9 bases in between. The CDR3 is CASSLLLADTGELFF. The CDR3 nucleotides read TGTGCCAGCAGTTTATTATTAGCGGACACCGGGGAGCTGTTTTTT.

This clonotype was counted many times. This chain connects TRBV20-1 to TRBJ2-1; D is ambiguous. Trimming removed 3 bases at V and 0 bases at J, with 9 bases between. The germline V gene has CDR1 DFQATT and CDR2 SNEGSKA (reference sequence). CDR3 length equals 14 residues. CDR3: CSASGPSSYNEQFF. CDR3 in DNA: TGCAGTGCTAGCGGGCCGAGCTCCTACAATGAGCAGTTCTTC.

There are many counts of this clonotype. This chain connects TRBV27 to TRBJ1-6; D is unresolved. V was shortened by 6 bases and J by 5 bases, with 11 bases between the two germline ends. Germline V CDR1 and CDR2: MNHEY, SMNVEV (reference sequence). This CDR3 contains 14 residues. The CDR3 DNA is TGTGCCAGCAGCTGGACGGTTAATAATTCACCCCTCCACTTT. It specifies CASSWTVNNSPLHF.

V gene TRBV7-6 combines with J gene TRBJ2-5, with 8 bases aligning to TRBD1. Germline V gives CDR1 SGHVS, CDR2 FNYEAQ. The CDR3 is made up of 14 amino acids. The ends lost 4 bases at V and 8 bases at J; junction bases unmatched: 9. CDR3 DNA: TGTGCCAGCAGCTCGACAGGGGAGGTAGATACCCAGTACTTC. Amino acids: CASSSTGEVDTQYF.

This clonotype was observed many times. The chain carries TRBV28 and TRBJ2-7, with 8 positions matching TRBD1. The V gene end was trimmed by 1 base and the J gene end by 2 bases; junction bases not matched to a gene: 16. The CDR3 spans 19 residues. Per germline, CDR1 MDHEN and CDR2 SYDVKM. The CDR3 nucleotides read TGTGCCAGCAGTTTATTTCGGGACAGGATACCCCAGGGGACCTACGAGCAGTACTTC. Its protein is CASSLFRDRIPQGTYEQYF.

The rearrangement links TRBV6-1 to TRBJ1-2, with TRBD1 matching 8 bases. V gave up 5 bases and J gave up 5 bases; unmatched junction bases: 22. CDR1 is MNHNS and CDR2 is SASEGT in the germline V gene. CDR3 length: 19 residues. CDR3 DNA: TGTGCCAGCAGTTCGCGACAGGGGTCGTCAACTGGGGTAGTTTATGGCTACACCTTC. Its protein product is CASSSRQGSSTGVVYGYTF.

Comment on this clonotype: A read error may be the cause here, since a much bigger clone is one base away. The conserved closing phenylalanine or tryptophan is absent in this CDR3, likely reflecting a read error. This chain links TRBV28 with TRBJ1-5; no clear D. Germline values: CDR1 MDHEN, CDR2 SYDVKM. CDR3 size: 12 residues. Trimming removed 8 bases from V and 7 bases from J, with 12 bases in between. The CDR3: CASFLRGQPQHS. The CDR3 coding sequence is TGTGCCAGCTTCCTTCGGGGACAGCCCCAGCATTCT.

As regards this clonotype: Given a much more abundant clone one base away, this may be a read error. V usage is TRBV28 and J usage is TRBJ2-5, with unresolved D. Germline V gene lookup returns CDR1 MDHEN and CDR2 SYDVKM. The CDR3 length is 14 residues. DNA for the CDR3: TGTGCCAGCTCATCTCCCGGGCCACGAGAGACCCGGTACTTC. This gives the protein CASSSPGPRETRYF.

This clonotype was recorded many times. The chain joins TRBV27 to TRBJ2-7; 10 bases map to TRBD2. Unmatched junction bases numbered 4, after V lost 6 bases and J lost 2 bases. Per the germline V gene, CDR1 is MNHEY and CDR2 is SMNVEV (reference sequence). The length of the CDR3 is 14 residues. In nucleotides, the CDR3 is TGTGCCAGCAGACCAGCGGGAGGGGCCTACGAGCAGTACTTC. This codes for CASRPAGGAYEQYF.

The V call is TRBV28, the J call TRBJ1-2, with 7 bases matching TRBD1. Germline V lookup: CDR1 MDHEN, CDR2 SYDVKM. The CDR3 consists of 15 residues. Germline trimming cut 6 bases from V and 8 bases from J; bases unmatched to any gene: 15. The CDR3 coding sequence is TGTGCCAGCAGGATGTCAGACAGGGCTAAGGGCGGCTACACCTTC. Its protein is CASRMSDRAKGGYTF.

The J gene is TRBJ1-3, the V gene TRBV2; 7 bases fit TRBD1. The CDR3 consists of 15 residues. Germline V gene data show CDR1 as SNHLY and CDR2 as FYNNEI. The J segment lost 9 bases and the V segment lost 6 bases, leaving 14 bases of the junction unmatched. CDR3 amino acids: CASSQELGQLVTIYF. CDR3 bases: TGTGCCAGCAGCCAGGAGTTGGGACAGTTGGTCACCATATATTTT.

On this clonotype itself: Given the absence of the conserved phenylalanine or tryptophan at the CDR3 end, a read error is likely. V is TRBV18 and J is TRBJ1-6; D unclear. CDR1 is KGHSH and CDR2 is LQKENI in the germline V gene. Trimming cost V 0 bases and J 8 bases, with 11 bases left between them. The CDR3 extends over 15 amino acids. The CDR3 nucleotides read TGTGCCAGCTCACCACCCGCCCCTGGGGATTCACCCCTCCACCTT. It encodes CASSPPAPGDSPLHL.

The V call is TRBV29-1, the J call TRBJ2-5; weak D call: TRBD1 (6 bases). This CDR3 has 12 amino acids. The germline CDR1 and CDR2 sequences are SQVTM and ANQGSEA. V lost 3 bases and J 10 bases, leaving 15 bases between the germline ends. CDR3 residues: CSVETGLGGQYF. In nucleotides, the CDR3 is TGCAGCGTTGAGACAGGCCTAGGGGGCCAGTACTTC.

The CDR3 spells CASSSDLPRKQETQYF. The CDR3 nucleotides read TGTGCCAGCAGCTCAGATTTACCCAGAAAACAAGAGACCCAGTACTTC. The chain recombines TRBV5-8 with TRBJ2-5; D is unclear. CDR1 is SGHTS and CDR2 is YDEGEE in the germline V gene. V lost 3 bases to trimming and J lost 2 bases, with 17 bases between them. This CDR3 region has 16 residues.

V is TRBV27 and J is TRBJ2-1, with TRBD2 matching 11 bases. Germline CDR1 and CDR2: MNHEY and SMNVEV (reference sequence). The V segment lost 5 bases and the J segment 2 bases; nucleotides outside the gene matches: 20. CDR3 length: 21 amino acids. Here the CDR3 reads CASSGPGVAYPTSGAYNEQFF. The CDR3 DNA reads TGTGCCAGCAGTGGCCCCGGGGTCGCTTACCCGACTAGCGGGGCCTACAATGAGCAGTTCTTC.